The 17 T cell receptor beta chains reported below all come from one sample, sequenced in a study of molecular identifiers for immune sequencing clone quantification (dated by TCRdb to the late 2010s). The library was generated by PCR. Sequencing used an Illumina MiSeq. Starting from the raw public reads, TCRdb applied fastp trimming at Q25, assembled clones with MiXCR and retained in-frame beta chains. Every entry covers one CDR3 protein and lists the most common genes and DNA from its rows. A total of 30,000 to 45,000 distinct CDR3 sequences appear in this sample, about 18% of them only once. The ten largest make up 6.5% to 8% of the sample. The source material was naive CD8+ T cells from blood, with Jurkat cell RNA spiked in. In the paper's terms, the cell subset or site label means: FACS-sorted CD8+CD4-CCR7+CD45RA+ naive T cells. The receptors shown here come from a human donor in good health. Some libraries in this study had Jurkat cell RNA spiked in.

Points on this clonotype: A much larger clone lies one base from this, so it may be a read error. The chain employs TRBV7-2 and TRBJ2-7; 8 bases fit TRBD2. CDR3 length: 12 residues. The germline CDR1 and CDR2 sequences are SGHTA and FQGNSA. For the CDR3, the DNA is TGTGCCAGCAGCATAGCGGGACACGAGCAGTACTTC. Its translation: CASSIAGHEQYF. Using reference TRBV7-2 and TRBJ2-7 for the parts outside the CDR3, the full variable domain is GAGVSQSPSNKVTEKGKDVELRCDPISGHTALYWYRQSLGQGLEFLIYFQGNSAPDKSGLPSDRFSAERTGGSVSTLTIQRTQQEDSAVYLCASSIAGHEQYFGPGTRLTVT.

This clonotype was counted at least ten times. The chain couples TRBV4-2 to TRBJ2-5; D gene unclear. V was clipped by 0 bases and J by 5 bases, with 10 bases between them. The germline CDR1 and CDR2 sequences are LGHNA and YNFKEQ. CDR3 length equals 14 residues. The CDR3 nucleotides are TGTGCCAGCAGCCAAGAAAAGCCAACGGAGACCCAGTACTTC. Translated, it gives CASSQEKPTETQYF.

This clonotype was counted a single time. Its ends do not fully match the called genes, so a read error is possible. The DNA of the CDR3 is TGTGCCAGCAGTCTCCCCCCCGGGACAGGGGGTGGCTACACTTTC. Protein sequence: CASSLPPGTGGGYTF. The J gene is TRBJ1-2, the V gene TRBV28, with TRBD1 identical over 11 bases. This CDR3 contains 15 residues. Germline loops: CDR1 MDHEN, CDR2 SYDVKM.

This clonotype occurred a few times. Here the CDR3 DNA reads TGTGCCAGCTCACCGACAGGGCGACTCTACGAGCAGTACTTC. Protein product: CASSPTGRLYEQYF. The chain couples TRBV18 to TRBJ2-7; TRBD1 agrees at 7 bases. Germline V lookup: CDR1 KGHSH, CDR2 LQKENI. The CDR3 extends over 14 amino acids. The J segment lost 3 bases and the V segment lost 3 bases, leaving 5 bases of the junction unmatched.

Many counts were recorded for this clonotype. This CDR3 is CSANSPREASYNEQFF. The CDR3, as DNA: TGCAGTGCTAACTCCCCTCGGGAGGCCTCCTACAATGAGCAGTTCTTC. V and J are TRBV20-1 and TRBJ2-1; 7 bases map to TRBD2. The germline CDR1 and CDR2 sequences are DFQATT and SNEGSKA (reference sequence). V trimming: 4 bases; J trimming: 0 bases; junction bases outside the gene matches: 9. CDR3 length: 16 residues.

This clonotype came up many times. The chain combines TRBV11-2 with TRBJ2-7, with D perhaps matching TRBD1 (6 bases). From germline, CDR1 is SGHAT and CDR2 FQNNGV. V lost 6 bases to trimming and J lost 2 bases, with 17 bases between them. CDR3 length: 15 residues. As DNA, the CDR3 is TGTGCCAGCAGGGGACGGGACACCTTACCCTACGAGCAGTACTTC. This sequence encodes CASRGRDTLPYEQYF.

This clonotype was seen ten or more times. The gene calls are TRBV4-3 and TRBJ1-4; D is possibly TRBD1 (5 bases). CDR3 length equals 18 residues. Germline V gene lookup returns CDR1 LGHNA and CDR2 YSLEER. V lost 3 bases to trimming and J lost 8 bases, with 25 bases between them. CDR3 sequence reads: CASSQGPPGGEWREKLFF. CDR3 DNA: TGCGCCAGCAGCCAGGGTCCTCCCGGGGGGGAATGGAGGGAAAAACTGTTTTTT.

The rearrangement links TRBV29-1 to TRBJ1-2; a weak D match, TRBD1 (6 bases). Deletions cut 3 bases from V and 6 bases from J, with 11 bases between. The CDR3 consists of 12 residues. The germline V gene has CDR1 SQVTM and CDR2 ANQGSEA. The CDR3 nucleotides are TGCAGCGTTGAGAGGGGGGGGGATGGCTACACCTTC. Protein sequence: CSVERGGDGYTF. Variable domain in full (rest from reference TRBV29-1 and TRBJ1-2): SAVISQKPSRDICQRGTSLTIQCQVDSQVTMMFWYRQQPGQSLTLIATANQGSEATYESGFVIDKFPISRPNLTFSTLTVSNMSPEDSSIYLCSVERGGDGYTFGSGTRLTVV.

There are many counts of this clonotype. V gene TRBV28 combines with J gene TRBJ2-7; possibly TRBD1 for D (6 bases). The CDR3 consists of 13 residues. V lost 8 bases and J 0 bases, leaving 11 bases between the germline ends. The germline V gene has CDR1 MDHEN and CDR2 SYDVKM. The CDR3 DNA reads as TGTGCCAGCTGCACAGGGATCTCCTACGAGCAGTACTTC. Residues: CASCTGISYEQYF. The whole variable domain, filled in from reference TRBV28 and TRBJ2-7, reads DVKVTQSSRYLVKRTGEKVFLECVQDMDHENMFWYRQDPGLGLRLIYFSYDVKMKEKGDIPEGYSVSREKKERFSLILESASTNQTSMYLCASCTGISYEQYFGPGTRLTVT.

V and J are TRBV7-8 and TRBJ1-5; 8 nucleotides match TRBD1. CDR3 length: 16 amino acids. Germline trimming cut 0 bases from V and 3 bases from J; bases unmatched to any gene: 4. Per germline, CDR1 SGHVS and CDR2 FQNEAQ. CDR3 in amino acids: CASSLAWTGPNQPQHF. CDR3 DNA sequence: TGTGCCAGCAGCTTAGCGTGGACAGGGCCCAATCAGCCCCAGCATTTT.

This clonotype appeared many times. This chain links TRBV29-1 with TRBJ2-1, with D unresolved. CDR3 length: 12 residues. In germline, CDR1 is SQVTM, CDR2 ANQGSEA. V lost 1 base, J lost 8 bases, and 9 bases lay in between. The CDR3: CSVEASPDEQFF. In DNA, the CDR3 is TGCAGCGTTGAAGCCAGCCCCGATGAGCAGTTCTTC.

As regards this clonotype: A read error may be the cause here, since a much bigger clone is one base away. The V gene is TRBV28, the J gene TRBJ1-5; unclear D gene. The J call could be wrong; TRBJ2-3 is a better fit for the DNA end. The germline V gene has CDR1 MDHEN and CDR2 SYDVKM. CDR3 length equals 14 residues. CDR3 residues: CASRPVYSNQPQYF. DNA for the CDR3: TGTGCCAGCCGACCGGTTTATAGCAATCAGCCCCAGTATTTT.

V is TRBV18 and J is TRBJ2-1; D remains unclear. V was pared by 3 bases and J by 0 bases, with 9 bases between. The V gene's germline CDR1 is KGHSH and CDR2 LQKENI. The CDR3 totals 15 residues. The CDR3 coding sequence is TGTGCCAGCTCACCCAATAGGGTCTCCTACAATGAGCAGTTCTTC. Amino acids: CASSPNRVSYNEQFF.

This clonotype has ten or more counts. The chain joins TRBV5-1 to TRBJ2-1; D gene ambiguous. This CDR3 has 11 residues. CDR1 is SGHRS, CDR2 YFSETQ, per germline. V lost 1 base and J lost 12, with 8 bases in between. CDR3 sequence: CASSLTEVQFF. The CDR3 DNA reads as TGCGCCAGCAGCTTGACTGAGGTGCAGTTCTTC.

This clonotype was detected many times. CDR3 bases: TGTGCCAGCAGCTTGATGGGGTACGAGCAGTACTTC. Amino acids: CASSLMGYEQYF. The rearrangement joins TRBV5-6 to TRBJ2-7; D ambiguous. This CDR3 region has 12 residues. In germline, CDR1 is SGHDT, CDR2 YYEEEE. Trimming took off 1 base at V and 4 bases at J, with 6 bases between the two ends.

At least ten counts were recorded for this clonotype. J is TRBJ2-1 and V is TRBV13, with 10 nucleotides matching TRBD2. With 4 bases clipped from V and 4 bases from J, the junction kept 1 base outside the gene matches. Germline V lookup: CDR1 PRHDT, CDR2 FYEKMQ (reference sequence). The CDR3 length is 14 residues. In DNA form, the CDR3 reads TGTGCCAGCAGCTCGGGACTAGCGTACAATGAGCAGTTCTTC. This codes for CASSSGLAYNEQFF.

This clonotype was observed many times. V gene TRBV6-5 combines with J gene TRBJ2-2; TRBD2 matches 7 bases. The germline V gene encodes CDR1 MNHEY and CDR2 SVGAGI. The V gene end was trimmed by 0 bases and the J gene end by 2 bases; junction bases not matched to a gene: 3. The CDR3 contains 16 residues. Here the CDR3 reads CASSYSWGGNTGELFF. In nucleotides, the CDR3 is TGTGCCAGCAGTTACTCATGGGGGGGAAACACCGGGGAGCTGTTTTTT.